The clone carrying this T cell receptor (beta chain) has just a few counts. What it binds is not known. The data originate from a study of response to subunit inactivated influenza vaccine. Overall study results and limits: After each seasonal influenza vaccination, few new T cells are recruited, the authors suggested.

Per the germline V gene, CDR1 is SQVTM and CDR2 is ANQGSEA. The V gene end was trimmed by 6 bases and the J gene end by 10 bases; junction bases not matched to a gene: 8. This CDR3 is built from 14 residues. TCRdb used MiXCR to reprocess the RT-PCR reads, holding one entry per CDR3 protein. The profile shows 610,000 or so distinct CDR3 sequences, 14% of them singletons. The TCR was taken from a man aged 50-60 years who received an inactivated influenza vaccine. This chain joins TRBV29-1 and TRBJ2-2; 13 nucleotides match TRBD2. Sequenced material: PBMCs from blood, taken 11 to 12 days after vaccination. The CDR3 sequence is CSVTLAGGPSELFF. The CDR3 DNA sequence: TGCAGCGTCACACTAGCGGGAGGGCCTTCGGAGCTGTTTTTT.